This T cell receptor (beta chain) was retrieved from a study of beta chain features in type 1 diabetes. TCRB transcripts that were expressed got sequenced, as all of the isolated RNA had been reverse transcribed. Only in-frame clones appear in the TCRdb table, and some are missing; sequencing was by immunoSEQ multiplex PCR. The table records 110,000 to 150,000 clones, around a tenth of them present only once. This clone was observed a handful of times. A read error may account for a junction end that differs from germline. In germline, CDR1 is SGHRS, CDR2 YFSETQ. CDR3 size: 13 residues. V is TRBV5-1 and J is TRBJ2-3, with TRBD1 matching 7 bases. What was sequenced was central memory CD4+ T cells from blood. The sequence was collected from a man younger than 35 in good health. The DNA for the CDR3 is TGTGCCAGCAGCCCCAGACAGGGTATAGCGCAGTATTTT. This sequence encodes CASSPRQGIAQYF.